Listed here is a single T cell receptor (beta chain). Its matching antigen is unknown. CD4+ cells of the naive, central memory, regulatory and stem cell-like memory types were sorted via CD45RO/CCR7/CD25/CD127/CD95/CD27. These data are taken from a study of beta chain features in type 1 diabetes. Study-wide findings and caveats: The study left unresolved whether HLA type influences TCRB rearrangement.

cDNA synthesis used the whole RNA isolate, giving expressed TCRB sequences. Produced via immunoSEQ multiplex PCR; TCRdb's table is partial and in-frame only. The data show about 150,000 clones, with around a tenth seen just once and about 0.66% held by the top ten. The CDR3 is 16 amino acids. V shed 1 base, J shed 6 bases, and the junction held 7 bases outside the gene matches. Germline V gene data show CDR1 as MGHRA and CDR2 as YSYEKL. Input material: central memory CD4+ T cells from blood. The sequence was obtained from a man between 18 and 35 years old in good health. V gene TRBV4-1 combines with J gene TRBJ1-5; 9 bases align to TRBD1. As DNA, the CDR3 is TGCGCCAGCAGCCAAGGACAGGGGGTTAGGATTCAGCCCCAGCATTTT. Its translation: CASSQGQGVRIQPQHF.